This TCR beta chain was sequenced during a study of Graves' ophthalmopathy and Graves' hyperthyroidism (dated by TCRdb to about 2018). With regard to the full study: Hyperthyroidism was defined as stable when no progression to ophthalmopathy occurred within 18 months of follow-up. To explore V-J signatures distinguishing ophthalmopathy from hyperthyroidism, a discovery set of around 97 patients (fewer than 45 ophthalmopathy, some 55 stable hyperthyroidism) was enrolled. In total, around 140 blood samples were TCR-sequenced: 40 to 45 ophthalmopathy, around 75 hyperthyroidism and roughly 17 hyperthyroidism-to-ophthalmopathy patients. In roughly 6 hyperthyroidism patients, T-cell repertoires of thyroid tissue and blood were compared. The study used signatures of the TCR beta repertoire to tell Graves' ophthalmopathy apart from Graves' hyperthyroidism and to predict which patients would progress to ophthalmopathy. Once sampling was done, hyperthyroidism patients were given methimazole at a starting dose of 30 mg daily, while ophthalmopathy patients were given high-dose intravenous methylprednisolone. An independent validation cohort was composed of some 18 hyperthyroidism patients and 17 patients who later progressed from hyperthyroidism to ophthalmopathy.

The hyperthyroidism patients were 18 to 65 years old and newly diagnosed, with a disease duration of less than 2 months. Patients with other autoimmune diseases, uncontrolled infections, pregnancy or lactation were excluded from the study. Clinical symptoms, serum thyroxine, TRAb, thyroid ultrasound and orbital computed tomography formed the basis of the diagnosis. Total RNA was extracted using Trizol reagent, and RNA quality was checked on an Agilent 2100 Bioanalyzer. For repertoire sequencing, the TCR beta CDR3 regions were amplified from RNA transcripts. A first-round RT-PCR used HTBI primers with the Qiagen OneStep RT-PCR kit, followed by a second-round multiplex PCR, size selection and purification. Libraries were sequenced on an Illumina HiSeq2000 using paired-end 100 bp reads. The original pipeline was this. SOAPnuke was used to process the reads, throwing out any read that had adapters, had uncalled bases, had a mean Phred below 15, or lacked an exact constant-primer or identifier match. COPE v1.2.5 was used to merge high-quality paired reads. Clonotypes were defined as unique nucleotide sequences and were aligned to IMGT TRB V, D and J references using MiTCR v1.1. The analysis was limited to V-J combinations with a frequency above 0.0001, which together covered about 99% of the repertoires. For each V-J combination, a TCR clonal expansion and chaos score was defined as F50 clonal expansion divided by the chaos observed in the TCRdist matrix. Welch's t-statistics and random forest were used to narrow the features down to around 12 V-J combinations, which were then fed into a naive Bayes classifier. Thyroid-blood repertoire similarity was quantified with the Morisita-Horn index. Through fastp at Q25 and MiXCR, TCRdb rebuilt clones from the public reads, retaining in-frame beta chains. Rows merge per CDR3 protein into single entries with the most common DNA and genes. These V and J calls rely on TCRdb rather than the paper's analysis. The sample table lists over a million distinct CDR3 sequences, about two fifths of them with a count of one. 11% of the sample lies in the top ten.

The germline V gene gives CDR1 as MGHDK and CDR2 as SYGVNS. The V end gives up 6 bases and the J end 4 bases, leaving 6 bases in the junction not matched to a gene. The CDR3 runs 14 residues from the cysteine to the phenylalanine. Just the 42-base CDR3 DNA is kept, in frame starting at base 1. Findings and caveats that apply to the study as a whole: No statistical method was used to set the sample size in advance, and the investigators knew which group each participant was assigned to. Most expanded thyroid clonotypes with frequency above 0.001 were also detected in blood, suggesting blood repertoires may reflect the thyroid immune response. Ophthalmopathy was separated from stable hyperthyroidism by the 13-signature model with more than 85% sensitivity and roughly 83% specificity in cross-validation and with 80%/75% in the test set. In validation, the model predicted ophthalmopathy progression with about 64% sensitivity and approximately 72% specificity; some 13 predicted patients were CT-confirmed with GO in a median of approximately six months.

Of note for this clonotype: Its antigen remains undetermined. Base quality data are lacking; no much larger clone is found one base away.

Sequenced: peripheral blood or thyroid tissue (not recorded which). The receptor was isolated from an adult man with Graves' hyperthyroidism. The rearranged chain carries TRBV25-1 and TRBJ1-1; a stretch of 9 junction bases matches TRBD1. For the CDR3, the sequence is CASSNPGQGTEAFF. In nucleotides, the sequence is TGTGCCAGCAGCAACCCGGGACAGGGCACTGAAGCTTTCTTT. Reference TRBV25-1 and TRBJ1-1 proteins supply the regions before and after the CDR3; the full variable domain is: EADIYQTPRYLVIGTGKKITLECSQTMGHDKMYWYQQDPGMELHLIHYSYGVNSTEKGDLSSESTVSRIRTEHFPLTLESARPSHTSQYLCASSNPGQGTEAFFGQGTRLTVV.